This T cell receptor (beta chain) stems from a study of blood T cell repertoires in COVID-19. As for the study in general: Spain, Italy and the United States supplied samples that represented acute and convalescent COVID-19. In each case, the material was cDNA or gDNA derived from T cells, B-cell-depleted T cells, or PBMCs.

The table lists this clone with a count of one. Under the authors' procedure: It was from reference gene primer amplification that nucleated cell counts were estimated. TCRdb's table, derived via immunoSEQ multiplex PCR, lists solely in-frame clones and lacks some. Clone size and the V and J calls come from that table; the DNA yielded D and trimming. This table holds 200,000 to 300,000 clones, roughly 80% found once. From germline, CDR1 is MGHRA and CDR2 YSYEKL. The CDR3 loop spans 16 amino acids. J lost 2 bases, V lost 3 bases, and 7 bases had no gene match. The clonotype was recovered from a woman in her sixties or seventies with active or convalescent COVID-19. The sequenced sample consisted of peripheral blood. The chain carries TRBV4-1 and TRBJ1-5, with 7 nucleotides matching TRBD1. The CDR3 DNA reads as TGCGCCAGCAGCCAGATCCGACAGGGAGGCAATCAGCCCCAGCATTTT. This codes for CASSQIRQGGNQPQHF.